This T cell receptor (beta chain) was obtained from a study of blood T cell repertoires in COVID-19. The overall study: Acute and convalescent COVID-19 specimens originated in the United States, Italy and Spain. T cells, B-cell-depleted T cells, or PBMCs supplied cDNA or gDNA.

The CDR3 has 13 residues. The trim removed 6 bases at V and 7 bases at J, leaving 6 bases unmatched. CDR1 is MNHEY and CDR2 is SMNVEV in the germline V gene (reference sequence). Original processing notes: Amplifying reference gene primers gave estimates of nucleated cell counts. TCRdb keeps only in-frame clones here, not all; method: immunoSEQ multiplex PCR. V and J calls and clone size come straight from that table; D and trimming were deduced from the DNA. The sample has fewer than 300,000 clones; approximately 90% are singletons. The Seattle site enrolled patients during active infection and followed them longitudinally.

The V call is TRBV27, the J call TRBJ2-1; 7 bases match TRBD1. This sequence was found in a woman under 40 with COVID-19, enrolled during active disease. Sequenced input: peripheral blood. The CDR3 DNA is TGTGCCAGCAGCTCCGACAGGGTAAATGAGCAGTTCTTC. Protein product: CASSSDRVNEQFF.